The 2 T cell receptor beta chains listed next were all sequenced from one sample in a study of blood T cell repertoires in COVID-19 (dated by TCRdb to between 2020 and 2021). Library preparation was by the immunoSEQ multiplex PCR assay. This immuneACCESS table, as held by TCRdb, lists in-frame sequences with V and J called but not all clones. Of the missing ones, under half trace to an unresolved V gene in checked studies; the others have no known cause. The sample records 130,000 to 150,000 clones, 81% of which are singletons. The ten top clones hold more than 8% of the sample. Sequencing used peripheral blood. Receptor source: a human donor in a cohort sampled during active COVID-19.

The rearrangement joins TRBV7-9 to TRBJ2-3; TRBD1 aligns across 8 bases. CDR3 length: 19 amino acids. CDR1 is SEHNR, CDR2 FQNEAQ, per germline (reference sequence). The J segment lost 1 base and the V segment lost 4 bases, leaving 16 bases of the junction unmatched. For the CDR3, the DNA is TGTGCCAGCAGCTCGCTAGACAATGGGGACAGGAGGCGCACAGATACGCAGTATTTT. Translated: CASSSLDNGDRRRTDTQYF.

J is TRBJ1-1 and V is TRBV19; 9 bases map to TRBD1. This CDR3 spans 14 amino acids. In germline, CDR1 is LNHDA, CDR2 SQIVND (reference sequence). Trimming cost V 7 bases and J 5 bases; bases outside gene matches: 8. The CDR3 DNA reads TGTGCCAGTACCCCGGGACAGGGTAAGACTGAAGCTTTCTTT. It yields the protein CASTPGQGKTEAFF.